This TCR beta chain is drawn from a study of blood T cell repertoires in COVID-19. Study-wide context: Cohort 3 donors were reported recovered after two negative PCRs, clearance, or symptom resolution. The cDNA or gDNA used as material had been derived from T cells, B-cell-depleted T cells, or PBMCs.

Germline loops: CDR1 MDHEN, CDR2 SYDVKM. The V and J ends lost 10 bases and 2 bases respectively, with 23 bases between them. The length of the CDR3 is 17 residues. Authors' analysis steps: Reference gene primer amplification in the assay estimated nucleated cell counts. The assay was immunoSEQ multiplex PCR, and TCRdb's table has in-frame clones only and misses some. V, J and clone size reflect that table, while D and trimming were determined from the DNA. Of around 300,000 clones in the sample, around 89% were seen once. The sequenced sample was PBMCs or T cells enriched from blood (not recorded which). The V and J genes are TRBV28 and TRBJ2-2; D is possibly TRBD1 (6 bases). This clonotype originated in an older woman in a cohort exposed to, infected with or recovered from COVID-19 (not recorded which). CDR3 residues: CATSQNTWTENTGELFF. CDR3 DNA: TGTGCCACATCTCAAAATACATGGACAGAAAACACCGGGGAGCTGTTTTTT. Drawing the rest from reference TRBV28 and TRBJ2-2, the complete variable domain is DVKVTQSSRYLVKRTGEKVFLECVQDMDHENMFWYRQDPGLGLRLIYFSYDVKMKEKGDIPEGYSVSREKKERFSLILESASTNQTSMYLCATSQNTWTENTGELFFGEGSRLTVL.